A selection of T cell receptor beta chains follows, all from one sample in a study of cytomegalovirus exposure and HLA in healthy donors. TCRdb keeps only in-frame clones here, not all; method: immunoSEQ multiplex PCR. The table lists around 74,000 clones, 79% of them singletons. The sequencing input was PBMCs. The receptors originated from a man under 40 in good health and CMV-seronegative. CDR3s include the opening cysteine and the closing phenylalanine or tryptophan. Fields, in order: D gene, clone size, CDR3 length, J gene, V gene, CDR3 protein, CDR3 DNA. D genes are given only for firm matches. Clone size is given for some rows only: seen once, a few or many times, or a class if the clone is expanded.

TRBD1	.	15	TRBJ1-3	TRBV19	CASSRGRGTGNTIYF	TGTGCCAGTAGTCGGGGCAGGGGGACTGGAAACACCATATATTTT
TRBD1	once	15	TRBJ1-3	TRBV7-2	CASRRQGTSGNTIYF	TGTGCCAGCAGAAGACAGGGTACCTCTGGAAACACCATATATTTT
TRBD1	.	14	TRBJ2-1	TRBV7-8	CASSRRDRGNEQFF	TGTGCCAGCAGCCGACGGGACAGGGGAAATGAGCAGTTCTTC
.	.	14	TRBJ2-3	TRBV7-9	CASSLDAVTDTQYF	TGTGCCAGCAGCTTAGATGCGGTCACAGATACGCAGTATTTT
TRBD1	.	16	TRBJ1-2	TRBV5-1	CASSLGDRGTDYGYTF	TGCGCCAGCAGCTTGGGGGACAGGGGGACCGACTATGGCTACACCTTC
.	.	11	TRBJ1-1	TRBV7-8	CASRVNTEAFF	TGTGCCAGCCGGGTGAACACTGAAGCTTTCTTT
.	once	13	TRBJ2-3	TRBV2	CASTRDFTDTQYF	TGTGCCAGCACCCGGGACTTCACAGATACGCAGTATTTT
.	.	13	TRBJ2-7	TRBV11-3	CASSTNLAYEQYF	TGTGCCAGCAGCACGAACCTAGCCTACGAGCAGTACTTC
.	.	12	TRBJ2-7	TRBV29-1	CSVAASAYEQYF	TGCAGCGTCGCCGCTAGCGCGTACGAGCAGTACTTC
.	.	13	TRBJ1-3	TRBV7-9	CASSSGQINTIYF	TGTGCCAGCAGCTCCGGACAGATCAACACCATATATTTT
.	.	14	TRBJ2-2	TRBV27	CASSLSVGAGELFF	TGTGCCAGCAGTTTATCGGTAGGGGCCGGGGAGCTGTTTTTT
.	.	16	TRBJ2-7	TRBV5-7	CASSFLARDWPYEQYF	TGTGCCAGCAGCTTTCTCGCCCGCGACTGGCCCTACGAGCAGTACTTC
TRBD2	few	16	TRBJ2-2	TRBV7-2	CASSRSGGRAAGELFF	TGTGCCAGCAGCCGCTCGGGCGGGAGGGCCGCCGGGGAGCTGTTTTTT
.	few	13	TRBJ2-5	TRBV7-2	CASSRDRQETQYF	TGTGCCAGCAGCCGAGACAGACAAGAGACCCAGTACTTC
.	.	13	TRBJ1-6	TRBV18	CASSPGGNSPLHF	TGTGCCAGCTCACCAGGGGGCAATTCACCCCTCCACTTT
.	.	12	TRBJ2-3	TRBV30	CAWSVLKDTQYF	TGTGCCTGGAGTGTACTTAAGGATACGCAGTATTTT
.	.	14	TRBJ2-1	TRBV5-8	CASSLGGEYNEQFF	TGTGCCAGCAGCCTGGGTGGGGAGTACAATGAGCAGTTCTTC
TRBD1	few	17	TRBJ1-3	TRBV2	CASSATGTANSGNTIYF	TGTGCCAGCAGTGCCACCGGGACAGCGAACTCTGGAAACACCATATATTTT
TRBD2	.	14	TRBJ2-7	TRBV28	CASSGLAEFYEQYF	TGTGCCAGCAGCGGACTAGCTGAGTTCTACGAGCAGTACTTC
TRBD1	.	15	TRBJ1-3	TRBV30	CAWSNRDSTGNTIYF	TGTGCCTGGAGTAACCGGGACAGCACTGGAAACACCATATATTTT
TRBD2	.	16	TRBJ2-3	TRBV7-9	CASSYRLAGSTDTQYF	TGTGCCAGCAGCTACCGACTAGCGGGTAGCACAGATACGCAGTATTTT
TRBD1	once	15	TRBJ2-7	TRBV30	CAWSPGTGGLHEQYF	TGTGCCTGGAGCCCGGGGACAGGCGGACTTCACGAGCAGTACTTC